This is a list of T cell receptor beta chains from one sample in a study of shared clonotypes between healthy human individuals. The data were produced by immunoSEQ multiplex PCR, yet TCRdb's version contains in-frame clones alone and is incomplete. The sample includes hundreds of thousands of clones, about two thirds of them seen just once. Sequenced sample: memory CD4+ T cells sorted from blood. Every receptor here comes from a woman aged 25 to 39 in good health. The CDR3 runs from the conserved cysteine through the conserved F or W. D genes are given only for firm matches. The size of a clone is reported for some rows only, either as once, few or many, or as a class for expanded clones.

j_call v_call d_call clone_size cdr3_nt cdr3_aa
TRBJ1-2 TRBV6-6 - - TGTGCCAGCAGTAGGGACAAAGGCAACTATGGCTACACCTTC CASSRDKGNYGYTF
TRBJ1-5 TRBV28 - - TGTGCCAGCAGTTTATCAGGGTTCAATCAGCCCCAGCATTTT CASSLSGFNQPQHF
TRBJ2-1 TRBV6-5 - - TGTGCCAGCAGTTACGGCCCCGGGAATCACGAGCAGTTCTTC CASSYGPGNHEQFF
TRBJ1-4 TRBV9 - - TGTGCCAGCAGCGTAGGGGTTGCAACTAATGAAAAACTGTTTTTT CASSVGVATNEKLFF
TRBJ2-7 TRBV28 TRBD2 - TGTGCCAGCACTAGCGGGAGGGCCGGGGAGCAGTACTTC CASTSGRAGEQYF
TRBJ2-7 TRBV5-5 - - TGTGCCAGCAGCTTGGTTGCAGGTGAATACGAGCAGTACTTC CASSLVAGEYEQYF
TRBJ2-1 TRBV28 - - TGTGCCAGCAGTTCCAGGGGTGATGAGCAGTTCTTC CASSSRGDEQFF
TRBJ2-7 TRBV5-8 - many TGTGCCAGCAGCCGAGGGTTAGGGACGCAATCCTACGAGCAGTACTTC CASSRGLGTQSYEQYF
TRBJ2-2 TRBV10-3 TRBD2 - TGTGCCATCAGTGAAGTAGCGGGCATCTCCGGGGAGCTGTTTTTT CAISEVAGISGELFF
TRBJ2-1 TRBV2 - - TGTGCCAGCAGTGATGCCCTTGGAGGGATTGAGCAGTTCTTC CASSDALGGIEQFF
TRBJ1-5 TRBV2 - - TGTGCCAGCACCGGGGAGGCTCAGCCCCAGCATTTT CASTGEAQPQHF